This T cell receptor beta chain was identified in a study of cytomegalovirus exposure and HLA in healthy donors. Whole-study results and caveats: It was around 160 TCR beta chains that were listed as cytomegalovirus-associated. Beyond CMV serostatus, there was no information to go on about immune exposure.

Worth noting for this clone: Its antigen is unidentified.

Looked up from germline, CDR1 is MNHNS and CDR2 is SASEGT. The CDR3 length is 9 residues. V was pared by 8 bases and J by 7 bases, with 6 bases between. The PCR contained 60 Vbeta and 13 Jbeta primers. Study processing details: Around 80 million unique TCR beta chains, roughly 11 million of them shared, were counted by a later analysis. The table came from immunoSEQ multiplex PCR; TCRdb's copy has only in-frame clones and leaves some out. From that table come the V and J calls and clone size; the DNA was used to work out D and trimming. The sample holds 120,000 to 150,000 clones, approximately 85% seen once.

The specimen was PBMCs. This TCR was recovered from a woman in her thirties or forties in good health and CMV-seronegative. This chain uses TRBV6-1 with TRBJ2-7; unclear D gene. The CDR3 nucleotides read TGTGCCAGCGGGCTAGAGCAGTACTTC. Protein: CASGLEQYF.